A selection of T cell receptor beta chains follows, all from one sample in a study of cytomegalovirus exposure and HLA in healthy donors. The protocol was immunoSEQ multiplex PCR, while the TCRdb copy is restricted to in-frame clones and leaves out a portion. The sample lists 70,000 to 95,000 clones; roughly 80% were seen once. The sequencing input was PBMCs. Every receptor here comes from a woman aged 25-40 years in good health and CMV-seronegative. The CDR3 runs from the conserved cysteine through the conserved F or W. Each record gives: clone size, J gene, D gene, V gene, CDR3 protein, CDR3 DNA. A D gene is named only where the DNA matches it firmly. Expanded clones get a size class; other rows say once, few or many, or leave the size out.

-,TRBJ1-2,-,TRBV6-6,CASSYGATANYGYTF,TGTGCCAGCAGTTACGGGGCGACAGCTAACTATGGCTACACCTTC
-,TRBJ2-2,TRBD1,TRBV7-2,CASSPGQGARTGELFF,TGTGCCAGCAGCCCGGGACAGGGTGCGAGAACCGGGGAGCTGTTTTTT
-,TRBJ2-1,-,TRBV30,CAWIQGNSYNEQFF,TGTGCCTGGATCCAGGGCAACTCCTACAATGAGCAGTTCTTC
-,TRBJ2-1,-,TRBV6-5,CASTGRSYNEQFF,TGTGCCTCCACAGGGCGCTCCTACAATGAGCAGTTCTTC
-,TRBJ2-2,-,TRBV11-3,CASSLENRVSELFF,TGTGCCAGCAGCTTAGAGAACAGGGTTTCGGAGCTGTTTTTT
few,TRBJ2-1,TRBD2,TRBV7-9,CSSSQGDSGRAVEGQFF,TGTTCCAGCAGCCAAGGAGATAGCGGGAGGGCCGTCGAGGGGCAGTTCTTC
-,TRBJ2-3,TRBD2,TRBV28,CATSGAGFSTDTQYF,TGTGCCACCTCGGGAGCGGGATTTAGCACAGATACGCAGTATTTT
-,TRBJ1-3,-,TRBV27,CASSMGHSGNTIYF,TGTGCCAGCAGTATGGGACACTCTGGAAACACCATATATTTT
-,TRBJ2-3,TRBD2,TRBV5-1,CASSLGLAGGSRTDTQYF,TGCGCCAGCAGCTTGGGACTAGCGGGAGGGTCACGCACAGATACGCAGTATTTT
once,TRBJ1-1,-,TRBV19,CASRVAGEAFF,TGTGCCAGTAGGGTCGCAGGAGAAGCTTTCTTT
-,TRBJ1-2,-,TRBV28,CASWVQGSYGYTF,TGTGCCAGCTGGGTGCAGGGTAGCTATGGCTACACCTTC
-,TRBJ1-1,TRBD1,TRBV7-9,CASSFSGGDTEAFF,TGTGCCAGCAGCTTCTCAGGGGGAGACACTGAAGCTTTCTTT
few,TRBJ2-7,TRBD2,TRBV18,CASSPSGRASSYEQYF,TGTGCCAGCTCCCCCTCCGGGAGGGCAAGCTCCTACGAGCAGTACTTC
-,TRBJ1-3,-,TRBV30,CAWSVSSNTIYF,TGTGCCTGGAGTGTCTCGTCAAACACCATATATTTT
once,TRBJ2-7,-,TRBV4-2,CASSQVSGVGAPYEQYF,TGTGCCAGCAGCCAAGTTTCAGGGGTAGGTGCTCCCTACGAGCAGTACTTC
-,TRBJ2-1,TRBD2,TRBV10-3,CAISVSGRAYGEQFF,TGTGCCATCAGTGTTAGTGGGAGGGCCTACGGTGAGCAGTTCTTC
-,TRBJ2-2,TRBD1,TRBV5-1,CASSLDRGTGELFF,TGCGCCAGCAGCTTGGACAGGGGCACCGGGGAGCTGTTTTTT
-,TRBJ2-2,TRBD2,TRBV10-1,CASSERSGSNTGELFF,TGCGCCAGCAGTGAGCGTAGCGGGAGTAACACCGGGGAGCTGTTTTTT
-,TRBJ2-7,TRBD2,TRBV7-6,CASSLAAWPSGSSSYEQYF,TGTGCCAGCAGCTTAGCGGCTTGGCCTAGCGGGAGTAGCTCCTACGAGCAGTACTTC
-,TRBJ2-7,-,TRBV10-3,CAISELATLNSYEQYF,TGTGCCATCAGTGAATTAGCCACGCTTAACTCCTACGAGCAGTACTTC
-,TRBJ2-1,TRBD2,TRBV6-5,CASHQGGSKNEQFF,TGTGCCAGCCATCAAGGCGGGAGTAAAAATGAGCAGTTCTTC
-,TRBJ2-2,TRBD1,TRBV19,CASSIATGAGTGELFF,TGTGCCAGTAGTATAGCGACAGGGGCGGGGACCGGGGAGCTGTTTTTT
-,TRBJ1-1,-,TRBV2,CASSPEGNTEAFF,TGTGCCAGCAGTCCCGAGGGGAACACTGAAGCTTTCTTT
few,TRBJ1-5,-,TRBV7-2,CASSLAGLGNQPQHF,TGTGCCAGCAGCTTGGCGGGCCTCGGCAATCAGCCCCAGCATTTT
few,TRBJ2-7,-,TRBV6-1,CAISERGHYEQYF,TGTGCCATCAGCGAGAGAGGCCACTACGAGCAGTACTTC
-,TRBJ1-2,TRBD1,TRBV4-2,CASSQEEAGGVGYTF,TGTGCCAGCAGCCAAGAAGAGGCAGGGGGCGTTGGCTACACCTTC
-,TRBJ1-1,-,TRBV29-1,CSVSRTATNTEAFF,TGCAGCGTCTCGCGGACAGCTACGAACACTGAAGCTTTCTTT
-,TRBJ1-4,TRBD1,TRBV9,CASSVGLGQANEKLFF,TGTGCCAGCAGCGTGGGTTTGGGACAGGCTAATGAAAAACTGTTTTTT
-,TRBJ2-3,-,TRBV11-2,CASSLLSGFEDTQYF,TGTGCCAGCAGCTTATTATCCGGGTTCGAAGATACGCAGTATTTT
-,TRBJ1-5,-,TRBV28,CASSFYRLRGNQPQHF,TGTGCCAGCAGTTTTTACCGGTTGAGGGGCAATCAGCCCCAGCATTTT
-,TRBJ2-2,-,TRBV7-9,CASSVGEYTGELFF,TGTGCCAGCAGCGTCGGGGAGTATACCGGGGAGCTGTTTTTT
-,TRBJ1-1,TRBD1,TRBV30,CAWKASRTGHTEAFF,TGTGCATGGAAGGCCTCCCGGACAGGGCACACTGAAGCTTTCTTT
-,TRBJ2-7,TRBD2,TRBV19,CASSIQSSGDTYEQYF,TGTGCCAGTAGTATCCAGTCTAGCGGAGACACCTACGAGCAGTACTTC
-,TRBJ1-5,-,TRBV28,CASREGNQPQHF,TGTGCCAGCAGAGAGGGCAATCAGCCCCAGCATTTT
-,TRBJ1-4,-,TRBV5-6,CASSLARGQINEKLFF,TGTGCCAGCAGCTTGGCCCGGGGACAAATTAATGAAAAACTGTTTTTT
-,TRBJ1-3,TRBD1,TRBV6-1,CASSRDRGGRNTIYF,TGTGCCAGCAGTCGGGACAGGGGAGGACGAAACACCATATATTTT